The 18 T cell receptor beta chains listed next were all sequenced from one sample in a study of glioma-infiltrating T cells. Amplification of TCR alpha and beta CDR3 regions from RNA used iRepertoire nested multiplex PCR. TCRdb fed the multiplex PCR reads into MiXCR, producing one record per CDR3 protein. The sample includes around 190,000 distinct CDR3 sequences, around 45% of them seen just once. The sequenced sample consisted of glioma tissue, nonneoplastic brain tissue, or PBMCs (not recorded which). These TCRs come from a human donor with low-grade glioma or glioblastoma, undergoing nonglioma brain surgery, or in good health (not recorded which).

For this clonotype: This may arise from a read error, as a much more abundant clone is one base away. The V gene is TRBV18, the J gene TRBJ2-1; tentatively, D is TRBD2 (5 bases). CDR3 length: 13 residues. The V and J ends lost 3 bases and 7 bases respectively, with 10 bases between them. The germline gives CDR1 KGHSH, CDR2 LQKENI. In nucleotides, the CDR3 is TGTGCCAGCTCACCGGTACTAGAGAATGAGCAGTTCTTC. Translating gives CASSPVLENEQFF.

This clonotype was seen only a few times. This chain links TRBV20-1 with TRBJ2-1, with a tentative D call TRBD2 (7 bases). The CDR3 totals 16 residues. Germline loops: CDR1 DFQATT, CDR2 SNEGSKA (reference sequence). With 3 bases removed from V and 9 bases from J, the gap between germline ends came to 24 bases. Here the CDR3 reads CSASGALGGQDSEQFF. The DNA of the CDR3 is TGCAGTGCTAGCGGGGCTTTGGGGGGGCAAGATAGTGAGCAGTTCTTC.

This clonotype turned up a few times. The J gene is TRBJ1-1, the V gene TRBV5-1; 7 bases align to TRBD1. Germline values: CDR1 SGHRS, CDR2 YFSETQ. V dropped 4 bases and J dropped 4; count of bases not matched to a gene: 7. CDR3 length equals 14 residues. For the CDR3, the DNA is TGCGCCAGCAGCCCGACAGGGATCAGCACTGAAGCTTTCTTT. This codes for CASSPTGISTEAFF.

Many counts were recorded for this clonotype. The CDR3 protein is CASSPPFKLTGSPLHF. The CDR3 region has the DNA TGTGCCAGCAGTCCTCCCTTCAAGCTCACTGGTTCACCCCTCCACTTT. This chain connects TRBV28 to TRBJ1-6, with D unclear. Germline values: CDR1 MDHEN, CDR2 SYDVKM. The V gene lost 5 bases and the J gene lost 9 bases, with 20 bases spanning the gap. This CDR3 is built from 16 residues.

Notes on this clonotype: Just one base apart from a much larger clone, this may be a read error. The chain uses TRBV28 and TRBJ2-3, with D possibly TRBD1 on 6 matching bases. V was cut by 11 bases and J by 3 bases, with 15 bases left in between. Germline CDR1 reads MDHEN; CDR2 reads SYDVKM. The CDR3 is 13 amino acids. The CDR3 is CAHRDIRTDTQYF. The CDR3 DNA sequence: TGTGCCCACCGGGACATAAGAACAGATACGCAGTATTTT.

As regards this clonotype: This may stem from a read error, because a much larger clone lies one nucleotide away. The conserved phenylalanine or tryptophan is not found at the CDR3 terminus, so this likely reflects a read error. This rearrangement joins TRBV12-3 or TRBV12-4 to TRBJ1-3; no definite D call. Trimming left V 3 bases short and J 0 bases short, with 3 bases between. CDR3 length: 13 residues. The CDR3, as DNA: TGTGCCAGCAGTTTTGCCTCTGGAAACACCATATATCTT. This gives the protein CASSFASGNTIYL.

This clonotype was observed many times. The CDR3 DNA is TGTGCCAGCAGCTTAGGTCATGCGAACACTGAAGCTTTCTTT. This translates into CASSLGHANTEAFF. This sequence joins TRBV7-2 and TRBJ1-1; unclear D gene. Trimming shortened V by 1 base and J by 1 base, and 7 bases separated the two germline ends. This CDR3 is built from 14 residues. Per the germline V gene, CDR1 is SGHTA and CDR2 is FQGNSA.

This clonotype is medium-sized (0.01 to 0.1%) by share. V is TRBV3-1 and J is TRBJ2-3, with no clear D. There are 13 residues in the CDR3. The V and J ends lost 4 bases and 6 bases respectively, with 11 bases between them. The germline V gene encodes CDR1 LGHDT and CDR2 YNNKEL (reference sequence). CDR3 protein: CASSRRGMDTQYF. The CDR3 region has the DNA TGTGCCAGCAGCCGGAGAGGTATGGATACGCAGTATTTT.

This clonotype was seen ten or more times. This rearrangement joins TRBV25-1 to TRBJ1-5; tentative D call: TRBD1 (6 bases). V shed 6 bases and J shed 4 bases, with 10 bases lying between them. This CDR3 has 13 amino acids. CDR1 MGHDK and CDR2 SYGVNS come from the germline V gene. CDR3 DNA sequence: TGTGCCAGCAGGGACAGTCTGAATCAGCCCCAGCATTTT. Protein sequence: CASRDSLNQPQHF.

This clonotype was observed many times. A read error may explain this, as a much larger clone is one base away. The genes are TRBV20-1 and TRBJ2-3; D gene ambiguous. The V end lost 5 bases, the J end lost 0 bases, and 12 bases lay between the germline ends. CDR1 DFQATT and CDR2 SNEGSKA come from the germline V gene (reference sequence). This CDR3 contains 14 residues. For the CDR3, the DNA is TGCAGTGCTGGAAGGCCTACTAGCACAGATACGCAGTATTTT. It encodes CSAGRPTSTDTQYF.

This clonotype was seen at least ten times. V gene TRBV6-1 combines with J gene TRBJ2-3; the match to TRBD2 covers 12 bases. The CDR3 has 15 residues. The V gene end was trimmed by 7 bases and the J gene end by 3 bases; junction bases not matched to a gene: 5. CDR1 and CDR2 from the germline V gene are MNHNS and SASEGT. The CDR3 is CASTLGLAGTDTQYF. The CDR3 nucleotides read TGTGCCAGCACCCTGGGACTAGCGGGTACAGATACGCAGTATTTT.

As to this clonotype: Germline is not matched at one junction end, which may reflect a read error. The DNA for the CDR3 is TGTGCCAGCACCCAAGCTGGGGGTGCCTACGAGCAGTACTTC. Protein product: CASTQAGGAYEQYF. J is TRBJ2-7 and V is TRBV3-1; D may correspond to TRBD1 or TRBD2 (5 bases each). This CDR3 spans 14 amino acids. The germline V gene has CDR1 LGHDT and CDR2 YNNKEL (reference sequence).

This clonotype was counted only a few times. The rearrangement uses TRBV5-8 and TRBJ2-5, with D unclear. Germline loops: CDR1 SGHTS, CDR2 YDEGEE. V was shortened by 4 bases and J by 7 bases, with 14 bases between the two germline ends. The CDR3 extends over 13 amino acids. The CDR3 coding sequence is TGTGCCAGCAGCCATAGTTCACTCGGGACCCAGTACTTC. This encodes CASSHSSLGTQYF.

The chain combines TRBV2 with TRBJ1-2; 9 bases match TRBD1. This CDR3 spans 13 amino acids. Germline CDR1 and CDR2: SNHLY and FYNNEI. The V segment lost 7 bases and the J segment 10 bases; nucleotides outside the gene matches: 10. In DNA form, the CDR3 reads TGTGCCAGCACCCCGGACAGGGGAGGAGTCTACACCTTC. Translating gives CASTPDRGGVYTF.

This clonotype appeared many times. The chain has TRBV2 and TRBJ2-6; D is possibly TRBD1 (8 bases). Germline CDR1 is SNHLY and CDR2 is FYNNEI. Trimming took off 6 bases at V and 17 bases at J, with 23 bases between the two ends. The CDR3 loop spans 14 amino acids. The CDR3 sequence is CASSELDRARGVTF. DNA for the CDR3: TGTGCCAGCAGCGAACTGGACAGGGCCCGGGGGGTGACTTTC.

V gene TRBV6-6 combines with J gene TRBJ1-2; D remains ambiguous. Germline lookup yields CDR1 MNHNY and CDR2 SVGAGI (reference sequence). Between the trimmed V and J ends, which lost 2 bases and 1 base, there was a span of 11 bases. This CDR3 is 15 amino acids long. CDR3 coding DNA: TGTGCCAGCAGTTACAACCGGACCGATAACTATGGCTACACCTTC. Translation gives CASSYNRTDNYGYTF.

This clonotype was counted between two and nine times. A much larger clone is a single base away; this may be a read error. This chain uses TRBV6-2 or TRBV6-3 with TRBJ1-1, with D possibly TRBD1 on 5 matching bases. The CDR3 extends over 15 amino acids. The V end lost 0 bases, the J end lost 11 bases, and 19 bases lay between the germline ends. Germline CDR1 and CDR2: MNHEY and SVGEGT. The CDR3 loop reads CASSYSGPGLEGAFF. The CDR3 nucleotides read TGTGCCAGCAGTTACTCGGGGCCCGGGCTGGAAGGGGCTTTCTTT.

On this clonotype itself: A much larger clone differs from this one at a single base, so this may be a read error. The chain carries TRBV28 and TRBJ2-3; D perhaps matches TRBD2 (6 bases). Trimming took off 7 bases at V and 1 base at J, with 18 bases between the two ends. The germline CDR1 and CDR2 sequences are MDHEN and SYDVKM. This CDR3 is built from 16 residues. The CDR3 reads CASTPLPSSGTDTQYF. In DNA, the CDR3 is TGTGCCAGCACCCCCCTCCCGTCTAGCGGCACAGATACGCAGTATTTT.